This record concerns one T cell receptor (beta chain) sequence. The antigen remains undetermined. Germline CDR1 MNHEY, CDR2 SMNVEV (reference sequence). V was trimmed by 5 bases and J by 4 bases, leaving 14 bases between them. CDR3 length: 14 amino acids. This sample was included in a study of cytomegalovirus exposure and HLA in healthy donors. Broader study findings: As a later analysis revealed, most CMV-associated TCR beta chains appeared HLA-restricted.

60 Vbeta and 13 Jbeta primers were used in PCR. The method was immunoSEQ multiplex PCR; TCRdb's version includes in-frame clones alone and lacks a portion of them. The sample has about 140,000 clones. This sequence originates from a middle-aged man in good health and CMV-seronegative. Sequenced material: PBMCs. The chain has TRBV27 and TRBJ1-1, with D perhaps matching TRBD1 (6 bases). CDR3 in DNA: TGTGCCAGCAGTGCCAATGGGGGCTTCACTGAAGCTTTCTTT. It specifies CASSANGGFTEAFF.